This T cell receptor beta chain was documented in a study of blood T cell repertoires in COVID-19. Study in general: Samples of COVID-19 (acute and convalescent) were obtained from the United States, Italy and Spain.

The data were produced by immunoSEQ multiplex PCR, yet TCRdb's version contains in-frame clones alone and is incomplete. The sample lists a few hundred thousand clones, about 85% occurring once. This CDR3 region has 14 residues. The V gene lost 1 base and the J gene lost 1 base, with 7 bases spanning the gap. Germline CDR1 SGHAT, CDR2 FQDESV (reference sequence). The chain has TRBV11-1 and TRBJ2-5; possibly TRBD2 for D (5 bases). This sequence originates from a woman aged 55-70 years who had recovered from COVID-19. The sequencing sample was made of peripheral blood. Here the CDR3 DNA reads TGTGCCAGCAGCTTAGGGGGAGCCCAAGAGACCCAGTACTTC. It is translated as CASSLGGAQETQYF.